This T cell receptor (beta chain) is drawn from a study of early T cells in non-severe SARS-CoV-2 infection. As for the study in general: The authors sequenced bulk RNA from unsorted whole blood, leaving chains unpaired.

Only a few counts were recorded for this clonotype. In TCRdb, the 5' RACE reads were re-called with MiXCR into one record per CDR3 protein. The data hold 55,000 to 85,000 distinct CDR3 sequences, with roughly an eighth observed a single time. Germline V lookup: CDR1 LNHDA, CDR2 SQIVND (reference sequence). V lost 0 bases and J 4 bases, leaving 18 bases between the germline ends. CDR3 length: 17 residues. The rearrangement uses TRBV19 and TRBJ1-2; D call uncertain. Sequenced material: whole blood. The origin of this receptor is an adult who was a healthcare worker with PCR-confirmed SARS-CoV-2 infection or an uninfected control (not recorded which). The CDR3 sequence is CASSIEDGPPTVYGYTF. CDR3 DNA sequence: TGTGCCAGTAGTATAGAAGACGGACCACCAACGGTCTATGGCTACACCTTC.